Listed below are T cell receptor beta chains from one sample, sequenced in a study of blood T cell repertoires in COVID-19. Repertoires were generated with immunoSEQ multiplex PCR, while TCRdb's copy carries only in-frame clones and drops some. This sample has about 170,000 clones, with approximately 84% found just once. The sample consisted of peripheral blood. The origin of the receptors is a man in his forties who had recovered from COVID-19. CDR3s include the opening cysteine and the closing phenylalanine or tryptophan. The D gene is left open where the match is weak. Expanded clones get a size class; other rows say once, few or many, or leave the size out.

>13|.|.|TRBJ2-2|TRBV6-4
CASSEHNTGELFF
TGTGCCAGCAGTGAACACAACACCGGGGAGCTGTTTTTT
>14|.|.|TRBJ1-4|TRBV5-6
CASSGKGVNEKLFF
TGTGCCAGCAGCGGCAAAGGGGTGAATGAAAAACTGTTTTTT
>13|TRBD1|.|TRBJ2-7|TRBV6-5
CASSYDRDYEQYF
TGTGCCAGCAGTTACGACAGGGACTACGAGCAGTACTTC
>17|TRBD1|.|TRBJ1-2|TRBV11-2
CASSPTTGVYGRYGYTF
TGTGCCAGCAGCCCGACGACAGGGGTGTATGGACGGTATGGCTACACCTTC
>15|.|.|TRBJ2-3|TRBV7-2
CASSLFGGSTDTQYF
TGTGCCAGCAGCTTATTTGGCGGGAGCACAGATACGCAGTATTTT
>15|TRBD1|.|TRBJ2-2|TRBV19
CASRRDSTNTGELFF
TGTGCCAGTAGAAGGGACAGCACGAACACCGGGGAGCTGTTTTTT
>11|.|.|TRBJ2-1|TRBV20-1
CSAQGTNEQFF
TGCAGTGCACAGGGAACGAATGAGCAGTTCTTC
>15|.|.|TRBJ2-1|TRBV6-1
CASSQGQGSYNEQFF
TGTGCCAGCAGCCAGGGCCAGGGCTCCTACAATGAGCAGTTCTTC
>15|.|.|TRBJ2-7|TRBV5-6
CASSLLGARPYEQYF
TGTGCCAGCAGCTTATTGGGGGCCCGCCCCTACGAGCAGTACTTC
>14|.|.|TRBJ1-2|TRBV6-5
CASTKGAFDYGYTF
TGTGCCAGCACCAAAGGAGCCTTCGACTATGGCTACACCTTC
>14|.|.|TRBJ2-5|TRBV12-5
CASGLAILEETQYF
TGTGCTAGTGGTTTGGCAATACTAGAAGAGACCCAGTACTTC
>14|.|.|TRBJ1-2|TRBV7-2
CASSLGTIVRGYTF
TGTGCCAGCAGCTTAGGGACAATCGTTAGGGGCTACACCTTC
>15|TRBD1|.|TRBJ2-7|TRBV5-1
CASSRTGTGVDEQYF
TGCGCCAGCAGCAGAACCGGGACAGGGGTCGACGAGCAGTACTTC
>11|.|.|TRBJ1-1|TRBV12-3/TRBV12-4
CASSLGYEAFF
TGTGCCAGCAGTTTAGGTTATGAAGCTTTCTTT
>15|.|.|TRBJ2-7|TRBV28
CASSLGLDTNYEQYF
TGTGCCAGCAGTTTGGGTTTGGACACGAACTACGAGCAGTACTTC
>15|.|.|TRBJ2-2|TRBV5-4
CASSFGDPNTGELFF
TGTGCCAGCAGCTTCGGGGATCCGAACACCGGGGAGCTGTTTTTT
>14|.|many|TRBJ1-5|TRBV7-8
CASSLTISNQPQHF
TGTGCCAGCAGCCTGACTATTAGCAATCAGCCCCAGCATTTT
>13|.|.|TRBJ2-2|TRBV30
CAWSEQNTGELFF
TGTGCCTGGAGTGAACAGAACACCGGGGAGCTGTTTTTT
>14|TRBD1|.|TRBJ1-1|TRBV2
CARGPTGTGTEAFF
TGTGCCAGAGGCCCTACCGGGACAGGGACTGAAGCTTTCTTT
>14|.|.|TRBJ2-7|TRBV7-2
CASSPRWASYEQYF
TGTGCCAGCAGCCCCCGTTGGGCGTCCTACGAGCAGTACTTC
>14|.|.|TRBJ2-5|TRBV7-9
CASSQYSQGETQYF
TGTGCCAGCAGCCAATACTCACAGGGAGAGACCCAGTACTTC
>15|.|.|TRBJ2-4|TRBV11-3
CASRVGGLAKNIQYF
TGTGCCAGCAGGGTGGGAGGATTAGCCAAAAACATTCAGTACTTC
>14|.|few|TRBJ1-6|TRBV6-5
CASSPTGYNSPLHF
TGTGCCAGCAGCCCCACAGGCTATAATTCACCCCTCCACTTT
>15|TRBD2|.|TRBJ2-5|TRBV6-2/TRBV6-3
CASSLLLADQETQYF
TGTGCCAGCAGTCTCCTCCTAGCGGACCAAGAGACCCAGTACTTC
>14|TRBD2|once|TRBJ2-1|TRBV7-2
CASSFFQREQEQFF
TGTGCCAGCAGCTTTTTCCAGCGGGAACAAGAGCAGTTCTTC
>15|.|.|TRBJ2-3|TRBV21-1
CASSKISGDTDTQYF
TGTGCCAGCAGCAAGATCAGCGGGGATACAGATACGCAGTATTTT
>13|TRBD1|.|TRBJ1-2|TRBV27
CASSDRGVYGYTF
TGTGCCAGCAGCGACAGGGGGGTCTATGGCTACACCTTC
>13|.|.|TRBJ2-1|TRBV18
CASSPTGVDEQFF
TGTGCCAGCTCACCAACGGGTGTCGATGAGCAGTTCTTC
>14|.|.|TRBJ2-2|TRBV10-3
CAISQDIDTGELFF
TGTGCCATCAGTCAGGACATAGACACCGGGGAGCTGTTTTTT
>17|TRBD2|.|TRBJ2-1|TRBV7-6
CASSLEAVGGIYNEQFF
TGTGCCAGCAGCTTGGAGGCCGTGGGGGGGATATACAATGAGCAGTTCTTC
>16|.|once|TRBJ2-2|TRBV5-5
CASSLVGRSNTGELFF
TGTGCCAGCAGCTTGGTGGGGCGGTCGAACACCGGGGAGCTGTTTTTT
>14|.|.|TRBJ1-2|TRBV7-3
CASSPGEGNYGYTF
TGTGCCAGCAGCCCCGGGGAGGGAAACTATGGCTACACCTTC
>13|.|.|TRBJ1-1|TRBV6-5
CASSPGTSRGAFF
TGTGCCAGCAGTCCCGGGACATCTCGAGGGGCTTTCTTT
>17|.|.|TRBJ1-1|TRBV7-9
CASSLAGLGASNTEAFF
TGTGCCAGCAGCTTAGCCGGCCTCGGAGCCTCGAACACTGAAGCTTTCTTT
>14|.|.|TRBJ1-1|TRBV29-1
CSVFVGAMNTEAFF
TGCAGCGTTTTTGTAGGGGCTATGAACACTGAAGCTTTCTTT
>14|TRBD1|.|TRBJ1-2|TRBV2
CASRTGQGFGGYTF
TGTGCCAGCAGGACCGGACAGGGGTTCGGTGGCTACACCTTC
>13|.|.|TRBJ2-5|TRBV5-6
CASSFQREETQYF
TGTGCCAGCAGCTTTCAGCGGGAAGAGACCCAGTACTTC
>16|.|.|TRBJ2-7|TRBV4-3
CASSQAPGQGIYEQYF
TGCGCCAGCAGCCAAGCCCCTGGGCAGGGTATCTACGAGCAGTACTTC
>13|.|.|TRBJ2-1|TRBV27
CASTATGNNEQFF
TGTGCCAGCACCGCGACGGGAAACAATGAGCAGTTCTTC
>14|TRBD2|.|TRBJ2-3|TRBV29-1
CSVEGAGAGDTQYF
TGCAGCGTTGAAGGGGCGGGAGCTGGAGATACGCAGTATTTT
>17|TRBD2|.|TRBJ2-7|TRBV7-3
CASSPGGEWTPSYEQYF
TGTGCCAGCAGCCCCGGGGGGGAGTGGACCCCGTCCTACGAGCAGTACTTC
>16|.|.|TRBJ1-6|TRBV19
CASSIQGTDTNSPLHF
TGTGCCAGTAGTATCCAGGGTACGGATACGAATTCACCCCTCCACTTT
>14|.|.|TRBJ1-4|TRBV11-3
CASTNSPTNEKLFF
TGTGCCAGCACTAACAGCCCAACTAATGAAAAACTGTTTTTT
>20|TRBD2|.|TRBJ2-5|TRBV4-3
CASSRPRDTIAGVKKETQYF
TGCGCCAGCAGCCGCCCCCGGGACACCATAGCGGGGGTCAAGAAAGAGACCCAGTACTTC
>16|TRBD2|once|TRBJ2-5|TRBV11-3
CASSPSTSGGAETQYF
TGTGCCAGCAGCCCCTCGACTAGCGGGGGGGCTGAGACCCAGTACTTC
>14|.|few|TRBJ2-7|TRBV28
CASQITSLAREQYF
TGTGCCAGCCAGATTACCAGTTTGGCTAGGGAGCAGTACTTC
>17|TRBD1|.|TRBJ2-2|TRBV3-1/TRBV3-2
CASSQDRVTGVRGELFF
TGTGCCAGCAGCCAAGATCGGGTGACAGGGGTTCGGGGGGAGCTGTTTTTT
>15|.|.|TRBJ2-1|TRBV7-8
CASSLGQPKYNEQFF
TGTGCCAGCAGCTTAGGACAGCCAAAGTACAATGAGCAGTTCTTC
>17|TRBD2|.|TRBJ2-3|TRBV28
CASRPYGTSLRTDTQYF
TGTGCCAGCAGGCCATATGGGACTAGTCTACGTACAGATACGCAGTATTTT